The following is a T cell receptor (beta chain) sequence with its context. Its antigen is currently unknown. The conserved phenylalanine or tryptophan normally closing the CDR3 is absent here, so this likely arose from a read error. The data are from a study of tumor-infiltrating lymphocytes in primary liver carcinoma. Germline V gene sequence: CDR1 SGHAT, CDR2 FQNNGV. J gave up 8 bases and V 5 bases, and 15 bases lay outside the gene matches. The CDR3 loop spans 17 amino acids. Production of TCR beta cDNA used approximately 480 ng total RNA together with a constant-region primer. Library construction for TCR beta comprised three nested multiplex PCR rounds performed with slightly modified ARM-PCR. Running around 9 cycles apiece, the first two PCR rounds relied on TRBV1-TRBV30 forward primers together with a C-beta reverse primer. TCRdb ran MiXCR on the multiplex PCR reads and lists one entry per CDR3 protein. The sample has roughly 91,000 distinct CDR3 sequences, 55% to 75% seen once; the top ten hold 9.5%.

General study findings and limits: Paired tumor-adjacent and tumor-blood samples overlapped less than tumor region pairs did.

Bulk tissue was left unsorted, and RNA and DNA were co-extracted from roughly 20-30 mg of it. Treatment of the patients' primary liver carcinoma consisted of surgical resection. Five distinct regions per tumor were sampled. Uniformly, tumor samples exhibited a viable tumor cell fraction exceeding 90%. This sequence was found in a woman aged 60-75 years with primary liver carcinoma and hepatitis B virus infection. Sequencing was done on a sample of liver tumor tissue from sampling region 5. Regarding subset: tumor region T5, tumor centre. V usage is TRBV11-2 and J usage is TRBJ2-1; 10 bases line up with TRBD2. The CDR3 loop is CASSKRQAGGPGDEQFL. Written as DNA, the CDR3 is TGTGCCAGCAGCAAGAGACAAGCGGGAGGGCCGGGGGATGAGCAGTTCTTA.